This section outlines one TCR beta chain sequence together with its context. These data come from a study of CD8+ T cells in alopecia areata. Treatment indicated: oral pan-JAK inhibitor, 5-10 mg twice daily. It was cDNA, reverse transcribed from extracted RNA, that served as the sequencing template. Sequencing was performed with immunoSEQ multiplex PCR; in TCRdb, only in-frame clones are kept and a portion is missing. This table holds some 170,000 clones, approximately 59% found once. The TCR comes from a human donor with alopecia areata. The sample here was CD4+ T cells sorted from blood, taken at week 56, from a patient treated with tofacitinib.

Written as DNA, the CDR3 is TGCGCCAGCAGCCCATCCGGGAGGACTTCGACCTACGAGCAGTACTTC. Its protein is CASSPSGRTSTYEQYF. V is TRBV5-1 and J is TRBJ2-7; the match to TRBD2 covers 7 bases. The V segment lost 4 bases and the J segment 2 bases; nucleotides outside the gene matches: 12. The germline gives CDR1 SGHRS, CDR2 YFSETQ. The CDR3 length is 16 residues. The variable domain in full, with the rest retrieved from reference TRBV5-1 and TRBJ2-7, is KAGVTQTPRYLIKTRGQQVTLSCSPISGHRSVSWYQQTPGQGLQFLFEYFSETQRNKGNFPGRFSGRQFSNSRSEMNVSTLELGDSALYLCASSPSGRTSTYEQYFGPGTRLTVT.